This T cell receptor (beta chain) was identified in a study of control samples from healthy donors and cancer patients. Produced via immunoSEQ multiplex PCR; TCRdb's table is partial and in-frame only. The data hold under 95,000 clones, with approximately 91% observed a single time. Trimming shortened V by 3 bases and J by 4 bases, and 13 bases separated the two germline ends. The germline CDR1 and CDR2 sequences are KGHSH and LQKENI. The CDR3 runs 15 residues. The TCR sequence derives from a woman aged 25 to 39 in good health. The sample comprised blood. The chain is built from TRBV18 and TRBJ1-3, with D tentatively TRBD1 (5 bases). CDR3 loop: CASSPTGTAGNTIYF. DNA for the CDR3: TGTGCCAGCTCACCGACCGGGACGGCAGGAAACACCATATATTTT.